This T cell receptor (beta chain) came from a study of monozygotic twins with inflammatory bowel disease. This CDR3 spans 16 amino acids. The germline gives CDR1 SGHRS, CDR2 YFSETQ. TCRdb re-called the 5' RACE reads, yielding one record per CDR3 amino acid sequence without DNA. This sample carries 440,000 or so distinct CDR3 sequences, with 2% to 3% going to the ten biggest clones. The rearrangement links TRBV5-1 to TRBJ2-7; TCRdb calls TRBD1, which cannot be checked without DNA. The TCR originated in a human donor with ulcerative colitis or Crohn's disease, or a healthy co-twin of an affected twin (not recorded which). Sequencing was done on a sample of blood. The CDR3 loop is CASSLVGPPGIYEQYF.